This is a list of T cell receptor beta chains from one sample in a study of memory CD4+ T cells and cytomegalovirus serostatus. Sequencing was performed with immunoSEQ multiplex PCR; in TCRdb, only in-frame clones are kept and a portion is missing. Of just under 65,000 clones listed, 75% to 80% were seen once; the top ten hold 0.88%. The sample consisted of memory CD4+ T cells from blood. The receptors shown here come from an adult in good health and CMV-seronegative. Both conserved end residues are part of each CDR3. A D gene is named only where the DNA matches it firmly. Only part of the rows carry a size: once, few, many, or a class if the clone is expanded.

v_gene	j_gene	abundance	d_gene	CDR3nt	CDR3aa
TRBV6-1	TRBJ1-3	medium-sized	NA	TGTGCCAGCAGTGGCCTTCAGGGATTCTCTGGAAACACCATATATTTT	CASSGLQGFSGNTIYF
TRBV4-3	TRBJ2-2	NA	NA	TGCGCCAGCAGCCAAGCCGGGAGACGTCCCGGGGAGCTGTTTTTT	CASSQAGRRPGELFF
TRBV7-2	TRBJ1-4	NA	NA	TGTGCCAGCAGCCCCCAGGGCAGTCATAATGAAAAACTGTTTTTT	CASSPQGSHNEKLFF
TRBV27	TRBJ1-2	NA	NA	TGTGCCAGCAGTGTATCAGGGTTAGTCGGCTACACCTTC	CASSVSGLVGYTF
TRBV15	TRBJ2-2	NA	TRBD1	TGTGCCACCAGAGACCCGGGACAGGGGGCTGTCGGGGAGCTGTTTTTT	CATRDPGQGAVGELFF
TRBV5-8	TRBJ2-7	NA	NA	TGTGCCAGCAGCTTGGGGGCCCAGACCGTATACGAGCAGTACTTC	CASSLGAQTVYEQYF
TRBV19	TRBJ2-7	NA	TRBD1	TGTGCCAGTAGCAAAAGACAGGGTGTTAGAAACGAGCAGTACTTC	CASSKRQGVRNEQYF
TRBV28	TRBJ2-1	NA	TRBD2	TGTGCCAGCAGCATTAGCGGGACTCACAATGAGCAGTTCTTC	CASSISGTHNEQFF
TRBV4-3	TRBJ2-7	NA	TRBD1	TGCGCCAGCAGCTCCCGGACAGGAACCTACGAGCAGTACTTC	CASSSRTGTYEQYF
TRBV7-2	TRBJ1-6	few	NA	TGTGCCAGCGGTTTACGCTCCTATAATTCACCCCTCCACTTT	CASGLRSYNSPLHF
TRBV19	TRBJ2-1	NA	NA	TGTGCCAGTAGCTCGGGACTGACAGCCTACAATGAGCAGTTCTTC	CASSSGLTAYNEQFF
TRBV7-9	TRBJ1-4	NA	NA	TGTGCCAGCAGCCCCAGAACTAATGAAAAACTGTTTTTT	CASSPRTNEKLFF
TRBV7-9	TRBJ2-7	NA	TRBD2	TGTGCCAGCAGCCTAGGACTAGCGGGGGGCTCCTACGAGCAGTACTTC	CASSLGLAGGSYEQYF
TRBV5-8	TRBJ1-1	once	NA	TGTGCCAGCAGCTATGCAGGGTGGGACACTGAAGCTTTCTTT	CASSYAGWDTEAFF
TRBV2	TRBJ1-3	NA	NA	TGTGCCAGCAGCGATAGACAGCTTAGTAACTCTGGAAACACCATATATTTT	CASSDRQLSNSGNTIYF
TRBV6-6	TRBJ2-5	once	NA	TGTGCCAGCAGCTACGACCTTGGGGCCAGCCGAGAGTACTTC	CASSYDLGASREYF
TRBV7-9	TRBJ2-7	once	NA	TGTGCCAGCAGCATAGGGACCGCCGGGACCAGCTCCTACGAGCAGTACTTC	CASSIGTAGTSSYEQYF
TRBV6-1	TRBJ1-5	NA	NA	TGTGCCAGCGGAGGTATTTACAATCAGCCCCAGCATTTT	CASGGIYNQPQHF
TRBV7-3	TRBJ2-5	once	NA	TGTGCCAGCAGCTTATCTGGACGGGGAGAGACCCAGTACTTC	CASSLSGRGETQYF
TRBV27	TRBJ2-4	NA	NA	TGTGCCAGCAGTTTATCGACCAAAAACATTCAGTACTTC	CASSLSTKNIQYF
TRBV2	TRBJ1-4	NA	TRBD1	TGTGCCAGCAGTCAGGACAGGGGGCGCGCGGAAAAACTGTTTTTT	CASSQDRGRAEKLFF
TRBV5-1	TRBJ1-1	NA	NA	TGCGCCAGCAGCCCGGGGTGGGGAAACACTGAAGCTTTCTTT	CASSPGWGNTEAFF
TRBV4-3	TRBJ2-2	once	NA	TGCGCCAGCAGCCAGTTGAACACCGGGGAGCTGTTTTTT	CASSQLNTGELFF
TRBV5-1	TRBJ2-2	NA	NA	TGCGCCAGCAGCTTGGTTCCCCAACCTTCAAACACCGGGGAGCTGTTTTTT	CASSLVPQPSNTGELFF
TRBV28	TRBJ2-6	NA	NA	TGTGCCAGCAGTTTACTATGGGGCTCTGGGGCCAACGTCCTGACTTTC	CASSLLWGSGANVLTF
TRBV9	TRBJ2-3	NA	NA	TGTGCCAGCAGCCCAAGTGCTTTGGATACAGATACGCAGTATTTT	CASSPSALDTDTQYF
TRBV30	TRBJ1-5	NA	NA	TGTGCCTGGAGTGTACGGTCAGGGCGTAGCAATCAGCCCCAGCATTTT	CAWSVRSGRSNQPQHF
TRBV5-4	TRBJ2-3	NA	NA	TGTGCCAGCAGCTTGGAGCTAGCAGCCGGCACAGATACGCAGTATTTT	CASSLELAAGTDTQYF
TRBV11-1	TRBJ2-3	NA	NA	TGTGCCAGCAGCTTCACCAGGGAGACAGATACGCAGTATTTT	CASSFTRETDTQYF
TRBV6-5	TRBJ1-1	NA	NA	TGTGCCAGCAGTAAAACCGGAGACACTGAAGCTTTCTTT	CASSKTGDTEAFF
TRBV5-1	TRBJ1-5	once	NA	TGCGCCAGCAGCTTGCAGGGAGGGCCCAATCAGCCCCAGCATTTT	CASSLQGGPNQPQHF
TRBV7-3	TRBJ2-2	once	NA	TGTGCCAGCAGTGAAGTGGGACAGAACACCGGGGAGCTGTTTTTT	CASSEVGQNTGELFF
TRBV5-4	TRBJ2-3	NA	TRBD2	TGTGCCAGCAGCTTTGTTAGCGGGGGGCTGGGAGATACGCAGTATTTT	CASSFVSGGLGDTQYF
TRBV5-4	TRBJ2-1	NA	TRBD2	TGTGCCAGCACCCAACGGGAGGGTTCGATCGAGCAGTTCTTC	CASTQREGSIEQFF
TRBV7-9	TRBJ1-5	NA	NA	TGTGCCAGCAGCTTAGGGCAGGATCAGCCCCAGCATTTT	CASSLGQDQPQHF
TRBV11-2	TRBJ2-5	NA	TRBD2	TGTGCCAGCAGCTACGGGGGTAGCGGGCGGGGCCAAGAGACCCAGTACTTC	CASSYGGSGRGQETQYF
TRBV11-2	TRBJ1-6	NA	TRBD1	TGTGCCAGCAGCTTGGGGACAGTACGTTCACCCCTCCACTTT	CASSLGTVRSPLHF
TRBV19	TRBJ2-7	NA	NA	TGTGCCAGTAAGCGGAAACTAGCTTCGGGCGAGCAGTACTTC	CASKRKLASGEQYF
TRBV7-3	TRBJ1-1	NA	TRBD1	TGTGCCAGCAGCACAGACAGGGGGCGCGAAGCTTTCTTT	CASSTDRGREAFF
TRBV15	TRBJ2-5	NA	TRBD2	TGTGCCACCAGCAGGTATCGGGGGGGTCAAGAGACCCAGTACTTC	CATSRYRGGQETQYF
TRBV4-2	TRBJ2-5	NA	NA	TGTGCCAGCAGCCCACAGCGGAGTGGCGAGACCCAGTACTTC	CASSPQRSGETQYF
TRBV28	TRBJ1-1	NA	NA	TGTGCCAGCAAGTCTCGGGGGGCCATGAACACTGAAGCTTTCTTT	CASKSRGAMNTEAFF
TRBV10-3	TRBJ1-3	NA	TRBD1	TGTGCCATCACCTCCGGGACAGCTCTCTCTGGAAACACCATATATTTT	CAITSGTALSGNTIYF
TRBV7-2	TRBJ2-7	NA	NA	TGTGCCAGCAGCGTAGACCCAGGCACCTACGAGCAGTACTTC	CASSVDPGTYEQYF
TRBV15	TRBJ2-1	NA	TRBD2	TGTGCCACCAGCGGCTCGCCGGGACTAGCGGGAGTGCGGGGGTCCTACAATGAGCAGTTCTTC	CATSGSPGLAGVRGSYNEQFF
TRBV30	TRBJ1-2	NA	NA	TGTGCCTGGAGTGTACCCCCCGCCACCGGCAGGGGCTATGGCTACACCTTC	CAWSVPPATGRGYGYTF
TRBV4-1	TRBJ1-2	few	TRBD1	TGCGCCAGCAGCCAAGCTCCAGGGGGCTGGTATGGCTACACCTTC	CASSQAPGGWYGYTF
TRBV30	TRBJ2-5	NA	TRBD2	TGTGCCTGGACCGGGACTAGCGGAAAAGAGACCCAGTACTTC	CAWTGTSGKETQYF
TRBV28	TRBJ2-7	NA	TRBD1	TGTGCCAGCAGTCCCCGGGACAGATATTACGAGCAGTACTTC	CASSPRDRYYEQYF
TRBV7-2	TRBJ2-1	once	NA	TGTGCCAGCAGCTTAGGTATAGACCCCAATGAGCAGTTCTTC	CASSLGIDPNEQFF
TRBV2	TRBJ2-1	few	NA	TGTGCCAGCAGTCTGGACCAGAACAATGAGCAGTTCTTC	CASSLDQNNEQFF
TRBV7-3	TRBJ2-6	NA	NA	TGTGCCAGCAGCTTATCATCTGGGGCCAACGTCCTGACTTTC	CASSLSSGANVLTF
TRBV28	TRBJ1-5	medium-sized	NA	TGTGCCAGCAGTTCCGGGACAAACCTTGGTCGCAATCAGCCCCAGCATTTT	CASSSGTNLGRNQPQHF
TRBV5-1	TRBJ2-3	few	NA	TGCGCCAGCAGCTTGGCCAGGGGGGGCACAGATACGCAGTATTTT	CASSLARGGTDTQYF
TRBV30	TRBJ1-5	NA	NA	TGTGCCTGGAGTGGTCCGGGCTTTGGCAATCAGCCCCAGCATTTT	CAWSGPGFGNQPQHF
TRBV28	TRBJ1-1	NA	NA	TGTGCCAGCAGTTTACAGAACACTGAAGCTTTCTTT	CASSLQNTEAFF
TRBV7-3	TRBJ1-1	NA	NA	TGTGCCAGCAGCCCCGGGCCAAAAAGCACTGAAGCTTTCTTT	CASSPGPKSTEAFF
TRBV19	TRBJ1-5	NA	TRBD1	TGTGCCAGCCAGGCCCGGGGACAGGGGCGGAATCAGCCCCAGCATTTT	CASQARGQGRNQPQHF
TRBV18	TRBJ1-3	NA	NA	TGTGCCAGCTCACCACCGGACTCGGTCAGGGTCGTTTCAGGAAACACCATATATTTT	CASSPPDSVRVVSGNTIYF
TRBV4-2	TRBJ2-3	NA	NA	TGTGCCAGCAGCCAAGTAGGTCCACTAGGCGCAGATACGCAGTATTTT	CASSQVGPLGADTQYF